The sequence of this T cell receptor beta chain was determined in a study of T cells after yellow fever vaccination. This clonotype was detected only a few times. Its specificity is unknown. The CDR3 length is 13 residues. 5'RACE template switching produced TCR cDNA carrying a universal primer site and UMIs. Via MiXCR, TCRdb re-called the 5' RACE reads, giving one row per CDR3 protein. The profile shows about 550,000 distinct CDR3 sequences, approximately 21% of them singletons. Study conclusions and caveats: Overlap between CD4 and CD8 compartments was detected for a small share of clonotypes. Detected again after the booster were most primary-vaccination clones, at approximately 95% CD4 and 88% CD8.

The sequence was collected from a young man who received the YFV17D yellow fever vaccine. The chain links TRBV21-1 to TRBJ1-1; the table's D call, TRBD1, was not checked against the DNA. TRBV21-1 is noted as a pseudogene. The sequencing here drew on PBMCs, taken 15 days after the yellow fever booster vaccination. CDR3 in DNA: TGTGCCAGCAGCGGACAGGGCGACACTGAAGCTTTCTTT. Protein sequence: CASSGQGDTEAFF.